What follows is one TCR beta chain and its context. Profiled with immunoSEQ multiplex PCR; TCRdb holds only in-frame clones, not every one. The repertoire includes over 45,000 clones, approximately 90% of them detected once, and around 0.57% sits in the top ten. The data were obtained in a study of T cell changes during pregnancy in multiple sclerosis. V lost 6 bases and J lost 2, with 9 bases in between. This CDR3 contains 13 residues. Germline V gene lookup returns CDR1 MNHNS and CDR2 SASEGT. This TCR derives from a female donor with multiple sclerosis, enrolled in a pregnancy study. The sequencing used CD4+ T cells from peripheral blood mononuclear cells, collected in the first trimester of pregnancy. The chain employs TRBV6-1 and TRBJ2-3; tentative D call: TRBD2 (5 bases). In DNA form, the CDR3 reads TGTGCCAGCAGGAGGGATTACACAGATACGCAGTATTTT. It codes for CASRRDYTDTQYF.